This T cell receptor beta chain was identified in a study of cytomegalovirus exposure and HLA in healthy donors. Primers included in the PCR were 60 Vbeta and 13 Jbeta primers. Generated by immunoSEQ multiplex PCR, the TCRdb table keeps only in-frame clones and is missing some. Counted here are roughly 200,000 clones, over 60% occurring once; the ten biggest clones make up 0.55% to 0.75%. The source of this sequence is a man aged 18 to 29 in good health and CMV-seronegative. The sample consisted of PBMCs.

The CDR3 region is CASSPWDSWLSNQPQHF. The CDR3 coding sequence is TGTGCCAGTAGTCCTTGGGACAGTTGGTTGAGCAATCAGCCCCAGCATTTT. The chain employs TRBV19 and TRBJ1-5, with 7 bases fitting TRBD1. In germline, CDR1 is LNHDA, CDR2 SQIVND (reference sequence). CDR3 length: 17 amino acids. V lost 5 bases, J lost 1 base, and 11 bases stayed unmatched.